The present T cell receptor (beta chain) was sequenced within a study of blood T cell repertoires in COVID-19. Study overall: Italy, Spain and the United States were the sources of the convalescent and acute COVID-19 samples. In each case, the material was cDNA or gDNA derived from T cells, B-cell-depleted T cells, or PBMCs.

Original processing methods: Reference gene primer amplification gave nucleated cell count estimates. Clones were read by immunoSEQ multiplex PCR, and TCRdb kept only the in-frame ones, dropping some. For V, J and clone size, that table is used; D and trimming come from the DNA. The sample contains more than 200,000 clones, 83% of which appear only once. Germline-derived CDR1 and CDR2 are SEHNR and FQNEAQ (reference sequence). This CDR3 region has 13 residues. The V gene lost 5 bases and the J gene lost 8 bases, with 15 bases spanning the gap. The rearrangement uses TRBV7-9 and TRBJ1-2, with a tentative D call TRBD1 (5 bases). Sequenced material: peripheral blood. This receptor was obtained from a woman between 40 and 55 years old with active or convalescent COVID-19. This CDR3 is CASSQGAGSGYTF. CDR3 DNA sequence: TGTGCCAGCAGCCAGGGCGCAGGGTCGGGCTACACCTTC. Using reference TRBV7-9 and TRBJ1-2 for the parts outside the CDR3, the full variable domain is DTGVSQNPRHKITKRGQNVTFRCDPISEHNRLYWYRQTLGQGPEFLTYFQNEAQLEKSRLLSDRFSAERPKGSFSTLEIQRTEQGDSAMYLCASSQGAGSGYTFGSGTRLTVV.